This TCR beta chain derives from a study of pediatric ulcerative colitis. Before the diagnostic colonoscopy, ulcerative colitis patients were free of immunosuppressive medication. The CDR3 spans 13 residues. V was cut by 3 bases and J by 4 bases, with 9 bases left in between. Germline CDR1 reads GTSNPN; CDR2 reads SVGIG (reference sequence). Libraries were prepared by immunoSEQ multiplex PCR; TCRdb keeps only in-frame clonotypes and omits some of them. The sample has roughly 30,000 clones, 82% seen once. The TCR was taken from a boy aged 5-17 years with severe ulcerative colitis. The V call is TRBV30, the J call TRBJ2-2, with D unresolved. The sequencing sample was made of blood. This CDR3 is CAWSHSPTGELFF. The CDR3 bases are TGTGCCTGGAGCCACAGTCCCACCGGGGAGCTGTTTTTT.